The entry below gives a single T cell receptor beta chain sequence along with its context. The TCR beta CDR3 regions underwent amplification using RNA transcripts as the source. First-round RT-PCR of the TCR CDR3 relied on the HTBI primer set. From the multiplex PCR reads, TCRdb called clonotypes with MiXCR, one entry per CDR3 protein. The sample lists under 400,000 distinct CDR3 sequences, around a sixth seen once, with roughly 25% in the top ten. The sample originates from a study of T cells in Graves' hyperthyroidism and ophthalmopathy. On the study more broadly: Peripheral blood specimens were obtained at initial diagnosis, prior to any treatment.

Germline V lookup: CDR1 LNHDA, CDR2 SQIVND (reference sequence). The CDR3 totals 13 residues. V was cut by 0 bases and J by 8 bases, with 8 bases left in between. Extraction of PBMCs used roughly 9.6 ml of fresh peripheral blood. This chain joins TRBV19 and TRBJ1-5; the D gene is possibly TRBD1 (5 bases). The sequence was obtained from a woman between 18 and 30 years old with Graves' hyperthyroidism that later progressed to Graves' ophthalmopathy. Sequences were obtained from blood. CDR3 sequence reads: CASSIDRGEPQHF. CDR3 DNA: TGTGCCAGTAGTATAGACCGGGGGGAGCCCCAGCATTTT.